This TCR beta chain was obtained from a study of graft-versus-host responses after intestinal transplantation. In germline, CDR1 is SGHVS, CDR2 FNYEAQ. The CDR3 extends over 17 amino acids. J lost 3 bases, V lost 10 bases, and 18 bases had no gene match. TCRdb's copy holds only in-frame clones and misses some; the assay was immunoSEQ multiplex PCR. In the table there are about 98,000 clones, about 84% of which are singletons. The rearrangement joins TRBV7-6 to TRBJ2-7, with 10 bases fitting TRBD1. This clonotype originated in a human patient who received an intestinal transplant, so some T cells may come from the graft donor. The sample here was PBMCs, taken 255 days after intestinal transplant. CDR3 sequence: CAIILGTGALLNYEQYF. CDR3 sequence (DNA): TGTGCCATCATTTTGGGGACAGGGGCCCTATTGAACTACGAGCAGTACTTC. The full variable domain, rest sourced from reference TRBV7-6 and TRBJ2-7, is GAGVSQSPRYKVTKRGQDVALRCDPISGHVSLYWYRQALGQGPEFLTYFNYEAQQDKSGLPNDRFSAERPEGSISTLTIQRTEQRDSAMYRCAIILGTGALLNYEQYFGPGTRLTVT.